These T cell receptor beta chains were read from a single sample in a study of T cell repertoires in cytomegalovirus infection. No antigens are known for them. Each CDR3 protein gets one entry after TCRdb re-called the reads with MiXCR. In the table there are under 130,000 distinct CDR3 sequences, about 40% of which are singletons. Sequenced material: CD8+ T cells from cultured PBMCs, taken from culture after CMV antigen stimulation. The receptors here all came from a human donor in good health (CMV status not recorded). Some clones in this sample may be carry-over from other donors' samples. Each CDR3 is given with its conserved first and last residue. The D gene is left open where the match is weak. The size entry is marked missing in some rows and otherwise reads once, few, many or a size class.

D gene: .
clone size: .
J gene: TRBJ1-1
CDR3 length: 13
V gene: TRBV11-2
CDR3 protein: CASSLDLASEAFF
CDR3 DNA: TGTGCCAGCAGCTTAGATTTGGCGAGTGAAGCTTTCTTT

D gene: TRBD1
clone size: .
J gene: TRBJ1-2
CDR3 length: 15
V gene: TRBV7-1
CDR3 protein: CASSQGGTENYGYTF
CDR3 DNA: TGTGCCAGCAGCCAGGGGGGGACGGAGAACTATGGCTACACCTTC

D gene: TRBD2
clone size: many
J gene: TRBJ2-5
CDR3 length: 16
V gene: TRBV5-4
CDR3 protein: CASRSGTSGGKETQYF
CDR3 DNA: TGTGCCAGCAGGTCCGGGACTAGCGGGGGGAAAGAGACCCAGTACTTC

D gene: TRBD2
clone size: many
J gene: TRBJ2-5
CDR3 length: 14
V gene: TRBV4-2
CDR3 protein: CASSLAGGWETQYF
CDR3 DNA: TGTGCCAGCAGCCTAGCGGGGGGATGGGAGACCCAGTACTTC

D gene: .
clone size: .
J gene: TRBJ2-7
CDR3 length: 12
V gene: TRBV25-1
CDR3 protein: CASSVGVDEQYF
CDR3 DNA: TGTGCCAGCAGTGTAGGGGTGGACGAGCAGTACTTC

D gene: .
clone size: .
J gene: TRBJ2-1
CDR3 length: 15
V gene: TRBV7-2
CDR3 protein: CASSLHAASHNEQFF
CDR3 DNA: TGTGCCAGCAGCTTACACGCGGCCAGCCACAATGAGCAGTTCTTC

D gene: .
clone size: .
J gene: TRBJ1-5
CDR3 length: 19
V gene: TRBV28
CDR3 protein: CASSLEAGHPGESNQPQHF
CDR3 DNA: TGTGCCAGCAGTTTAGAGGCAGGTCACCCGGGGGAGAGCAATCAGCCCCAGCATTTT

D gene: TRBD1
clone size: few
J gene: TRBJ2-7
CDR3 length: 17
V gene: TRBV6-1
CDR3 protein: CASSEELGTGPLREQYF
CDR3 DNA: TGTGCCAGCAGTGAAGAATTGGGGACAGGCCCGCTGAGGGAGCAGTACTTC

D gene: .
clone size: .
J gene: TRBJ1-3
CDR3 length: 15
V gene: TRBV6-1
CDR3 protein: CASSTLPGTGNTIYF
CDR3 DNA: TGTGCCAGCAGCACACTCCCTGGCACTGGAAACACCATATATTTT

D gene: .
clone size: many
J gene: TRBJ1-3
CDR3 length: 16
V gene: TRBV7-6
CDR3 protein: CASSLEAAGRGNTIYF
CDR3 DNA: TGTGCCAGCAGCTTAGAGGCGGCAGGGAGGGGAAACACCATATATTTT

D gene: .
clone size: .
J gene: TRBJ2-1
CDR3 length: 15
V gene: TRBV15
CDR3 protein: CATSIEPSSYNEQFF
CDR3 DNA: TGTGCCACCAGCATAGAGCCCAGCTCCTACAATGAGCAGTTCTTC

D gene: .
clone size: once
J gene: TRBJ2-7
CDR3 length: 16
V gene: TRBV12-3/TRBV12-4
CDR3 protein: CASSAYYQESSYEQYF
CDR3 DNA: TGTGCCAGCAGCGCCTATTACCAGGAAAGCTCCTACGAGCAGTACTTC

D gene: .
clone size: .
J gene: TRBJ2-5
CDR3 length: 15
V gene: TRBV7-3
CDR3 protein: CASSLTALGQETQYF
CDR3 DNA: TGTGCCAGCAGCTTAACTGCCCTAGGGCAGGAGACCCAGTACTTC

D gene: .
clone size: .
J gene: TRBJ2-5
CDR3 length: 17
V gene: TRBV6-2/TRBV6-3
CDR3 protein: CVSIKPGTQEGQETQYF
CDR3 DNA: TGTGTCAGCATTAAACCGGGGACCCAAGAGGGGCAAGAGACCCAGTACTTC

D gene: .
clone size: few
J gene: TRBJ2-3
CDR3 length: 13
V gene: TRBV11-2
CDR3 protein: CASSLDPADTQYF
CDR3 DNA: TGTGCCAGCAGCTTAGATCCAGCAGATACGCAGTATTTT

D gene: TRBD1
clone size: many
J gene: TRBJ1-1
CDR3 length: 16
V gene: TRBV2
CDR3 protein: CASSNSDREGVTEAFF
CDR3 DNA: TGTGCCAGCAGCAACTCCGACAGGGAGGGTGTCACTGAAGCTTTCTTT

D gene: .
clone size: .
J gene: TRBJ1-1
CDR3 length: 14
V gene: TRBV20-1
CDR3 protein: CSARGEGGKTEAFF
CDR3 DNA: TGCAGTGCTCGGGGTGAGGGGGGCAAAACTGAAGCTTTCTTT